Reported below is one TCR beta chain. Each CDR3 protein is one row after TCRdb ran MiXCR on the PCR reads. This sample has under 20,000 distinct CDR3 sequences, with approximately 45% found just once. The data stem from a study of tumor-infiltrating lymphocytes in oesophageal squamous cell carcinoma. Sequences were obtained from normal esophageal tissue next to the tumor. This sequence was found in a female donor with esophageal squamous cell carcinoma.

For the CDR3, the DNA is TGTGCCAGCAGCCCCGGCCAGACCCAGTACTTC. It specifies CASSPGQTQYF. The chain uses TRBV11-2 and TRBJ2-3; D remains ambiguous. The last part of the DNA fits TRBJ2-5 better; the J call may be wrong. CDR3 size: 11 residues. Germline V gives CDR1 SGHAT, CDR2 FQNNGV.